These 3 T cell receptor beta chains were sequenced from one sample in a study of tissue T cells after allogeneic stem cell transplantation. Data came from immunoSEQ multiplex PCR; TCRdb stores just in-frame clones and leaves some out. The table records about 40,000 clones, 80% to 95% of them present only once. The material sequenced was blood, taken before transplantation. The receptors shown here come from a woman aged 35 to 70 who later had graft-versus-host disease after an allogeneic stem cell transplant.

This chain joins TRBV7-9 and TRBJ2-1; 9 bases map to TRBD2. Losses at the gene ends were 5 bases for V and 8 bases for J; bases not matched to a gene: 7. Germline V lookup: CDR1 SEHNR, CDR2 FQNEAQ (reference sequence). This CDR3 comprises 14 residues. For the CDR3, the DNA is TGTGCCAGCAGCCCGGGACTAGCCGGGGATGAGCAGTTCTTC. Amino acids: CASSPGLAGDEQFF. The whole variable domain, filled in from reference TRBV7-9 and TRBJ2-1, reads DTGVSQNPRHKITKRGQNVTFRCDPISEHNRLYWYRQTLGQGPEFLTYFQNEAQLEKSRLLSDRFSAERPKGSFSTLEIQRTEQGDSAMYLCASSPGLAGDEQFFGPGTRLTVL.

The chain couples TRBV4-1 to TRBJ2-7; 11 nucleotides agree with TRBD2. The CDR3 extends over 17 amino acids. CDR1 and CDR2 (germline): MGHRA, YSYEKL. Trimming removed 0 bases from V and 3 bases from J; junction bases left unmatched: 7. DNA for the CDR3: TGCGCCAGCAGCCAAGATCGTAGCGGGAGGGCCCTCTACGAGCAGTACTTC. This translates into CASSQDRSGRALYEQYF.

The V and J genes are TRBV28 and TRBJ2-1; D is possibly TRBD2 (6 bases). The CDR3 contains 16 residues. The germline V gene has CDR1 MDHEN and CDR2 SYDVKM. The V and J ends lost 6 bases and 8 bases respectively, with 23 bases between them. CDR3 nucleotide sequence: TGTGCCAGCAGCACCGGGGGTCAGGGTAAGATAGATGAGCAGTTCTTC. Residues: CASSTGGQGKIDEQFF.